A selection of T cell receptor beta chains follows, all from one sample in a study of post-analysis software for immune sequencing data. TCRdb re-analysed the PCR reads in MiXCR, keeping a single row per CDR3 protein. The data contain about 540,000 distinct CDR3 sequences, approximately 31% of them singletons. Input material: blood. All receptors come from a girl aged 2 to 17 with multiple sclerosis. The CDR3 runs from the conserved cysteine through the conserved F or W. Fields, in order: D gene, V gene, clone size, J gene, CDR3 DNA, CDR3 protein. A D gene is named only where the DNA matches it firmly. For some rows the clone size is stated as once, few or many, or as a class when expanded; others skip it.

d_gene: .; v_gene: TRBV7-9; abundance: few; j_gene: TRBJ2-1; CDR3nt: TGTGCCAGCAGCGAGGGACTGAACAATGAGCAGTTCTTC; CDR3aa: CASSEGLNNEQFF
d_gene: .; v_gene: TRBV5-1; abundance: few; j_gene: TRBJ1-2; CDR3nt: TGCGCCAGCAGCTTGGGCTTGGCGGTCTATGGCTACACCTTC; CDR3aa: CASSLGLAVYGYTF
d_gene: .; v_gene: TRBV9; abundance: .; j_gene: TRBJ2-7; CDR3nt: TGTGGCAGCAGCGTAGATAATGGCCACGAGCAGTACTTC; CDR3aa: CGSSVDNGHEQYF
d_gene: .; v_gene: TRBV5-1; abundance: .; j_gene: TRBJ2-3; CDR3nt: TGCGCCAGCAGCTCGGGCTTGGGGCTAGCTACAGATACGCAGTATTTT; CDR3aa: CASSSGLGLATDTQYF
d_gene: TRBD2; v_gene: TRBV12-3/TRBV12-4; abundance: .; j_gene: TRBJ2-7; CDR3nt: TGTGCCAGCAGTTCCCTAGCGGGGGGGACCTCCTCGCGCGAGCAGTACTTC; CDR3aa: CASSSLAGGTSSREQYF
d_gene: TRBD2; v_gene: TRBV7-2; abundance: few; j_gene: TRBJ2-2; CDR3nt: TGTGCCAGCAGGCGGACTAGACTTAACCCCGGGGAGCTGTTTTTT; CDR3aa: CASRRTRLNPGELFF
d_gene: .; v_gene: TRBV3-1; abundance: .; j_gene: TRBJ2-3; CDR3nt: TGTGCCAGCGGGGAAGACATCAGCACAGATACGCAGTATTTT; CDR3aa: CASGEDISTDTQYF
d_gene: .; v_gene: TRBV15; abundance: many; j_gene: TRBJ1-2; CDR3nt: TGTGCCACCAGCAGAGGGGGGGACTATGGCTACACCTTC; CDR3aa: CATSRGGDYGYTF
d_gene: TRBD2; v_gene: TRBV6-1; abundance: few; j_gene: TRBJ2-1; CDR3nt: TGTGCCAGCAGCCCCCGGATGACTAGCGGTTACAATGAGCAGTTCTTC; CDR3aa: CASSPRMTSGYNEQFF
d_gene: .; v_gene: TRBV7-8; abundance: .; j_gene: TRBJ2-7; CDR3nt: TGTGCCGGCAGCTCAGAGGTGGGGTACTACGAGCAGTACTTC; CDR3aa: CAGSSEVGYYEQYF
d_gene: TRBD2; v_gene: TRBV5-5; abundance: .; j_gene: TRBJ2-5; CDR3nt: TGTGCCAGCAGCCTTGGACTAGCGGGGGTGATACAAGAGACCCAGTACTTC; CDR3aa: CASSLGLAGVIQETQYF
d_gene: .; v_gene: TRBV7-9; abundance: .; j_gene: TRBJ1-1; CDR3nt: TGTGCCAGCAGCATAGGCGCCAGCAACACTGAAGCTTTCTTT; CDR3aa: CASSIGASNTEAFF
d_gene: .; v_gene: TRBV3-1; abundance: .; j_gene: TRBJ1-1; CDR3nt: TGTGCCAGCAGCCTTTATTACAGGGAGGAGAGTGAAGCTTTCTTT; CDR3aa: CASSLYYREESEAFF
d_gene: .; v_gene: TRBV29-1; abundance: .; j_gene: TRBJ2-3; CDR3nt: TGCAGCGGGAGGAGGGGCACAGATACGCAGTATTTT; CDR3aa: CSGRRGTDTQYF
d_gene: .; v_gene: TRBV11-3; abundance: many; j_gene: TRBJ2-7; CDR3nt: TGTGCCAGCAGCTTAAGGAGGACACCACAAACCTACGAGCAGTACTTC; CDR3aa: CASSLRRTPQTYEQYF
d_gene: .; v_gene: TRBV24-1; abundance: few; j_gene: TRBJ1-2; CDR3nt: TGTGCCACCAGTGATTTACCGCTCTATGGCTACACCTTC; CDR3aa: CATSDLPLYGYTF
d_gene: .; v_gene: TRBV20-1; abundance: .; j_gene: TRBJ1-1; CDR3nt: TGCAGTGCTAGAGACGGACGGAGGAACACTGAAGCTTTCTTT; CDR3aa: CSARDGRRNTEAFF
d_gene: .; v_gene: TRBV10-3; abundance: few; j_gene: TRBJ2-7; CDR3nt: TGTGCCATCAGTGAGTCGCGGGGTGCCTACGAGCAGTACTTC; CDR3aa: CAISESRGAYEQYF
d_gene: TRBD1; v_gene: TRBV25-1; abundance: few; j_gene: TRBJ1-6; CDR3nt: TGTGCCAGCAGTCCGGGACAGGGTCATTCACCCCTCCACTTT; CDR3aa: CASSPGQGHSPLHF
d_gene: .; v_gene: TRBV5-1; abundance: few; j_gene: TRBJ1-2; CDR3nt: TGCGCCAGCAGCTTGGTAGGGGAAAGGGATGGCTACACCTTC; CDR3aa: CASSLVGERDGYTF
d_gene: TRBD2; v_gene: TRBV4-1; abundance: few; j_gene: TRBJ2-1; CDR3nt: TGCGCCAGCAGCCAAGTCTCTAGCGGGGGACTTGAGCAGTTCTTC; CDR3aa: CASSQVSSGGLEQFF
d_gene: .; v_gene: TRBV25-1; abundance: .; j_gene: TRBJ2-1; CDR3nt: TGTGCCAGCAGGGAACAGACCCCCACGGATGAGCAGTTCTTC; CDR3aa: CASREQTPTDEQFF
d_gene: TRBD1; v_gene: TRBV12-5; abundance: .; j_gene: TRBJ2-5; CDR3nt: TGTGCTAGTGGCTGGGACAGGGGCTCAGAGACCCAGTACTTC; CDR3aa: CASGWDRGSETQYF
d_gene: TRBD1; v_gene: TRBV29-1; abundance: .; j_gene: TRBJ1-4; CDR3nt: TGCAGCGTTGAAGATGGGACAGGGGGTGAAAAACTGTTTTTT; CDR3aa: CSVEDGTGGEKLFF
d_gene: .; v_gene: TRBV4-1; abundance: .; j_gene: TRBJ1-2; CDR3nt: TGCGCCAGCAGCCATCCCCCGACAGATGGCTACACCTTC; CDR3aa: CASSHPPTDGYTF
d_gene: .; v_gene: TRBV27; abundance: .; j_gene: TRBJ1-1; CDR3nt: TGTGCCAGCAGTTTAGCGTGGGGGAGAGCTTTCTTT; CDR3aa: CASSLAWGRAFF
d_gene: .; v_gene: TRBV20-1; abundance: .; j_gene: TRBJ1-2; CDR3nt: TGCAGTGCTAGAGAGGGGGGGCGCTTTAATGGCTACACCTTC; CDR3aa: CSAREGGRFNGYTF
d_gene: .; v_gene: TRBV25-1; abundance: few; j_gene: TRBJ2-7; CDR3nt: TGTGCCAGCAGTGGGGCGACAAACGCCCCCTACGAGCAGTACTTC; CDR3aa: CASSGATNAPYEQYF
d_gene: TRBD2; v_gene: TRBV20-1; abundance: many; j_gene: TRBJ2-5; CDR3nt: TGCAGTGCTGCCCCACTTGCGGGGGATCAAGAGACCCAGTACTTC; CDR3aa: CSAAPLAGDQETQYF
d_gene: .; v_gene: TRBV24-1; abundance: .; j_gene: TRBJ2-3; CDR3nt: TGTGCCACCATACTGGGTACCCGGGGGCAAGATACGCAGTATTTT; CDR3aa: CATILGTRGQDTQYF
d_gene: TRBD2; v_gene: TRBV13; abundance: .; j_gene: TRBJ2-5; CDR3nt: TGTGCCAGCAGCTTTTTACTAGCGGGCGGAATGGGAGAGACCCAGTACTTC; CDR3aa: CASSFLLAGGMGETQYF
d_gene: TRBD2; v_gene: TRBV10-3; abundance: .; j_gene: TRBJ2-5; CDR3nt: TGTGCCATCAGGAACTCCCCAGGGGCGGGGGGATTACAAGAGACCCAGTACTTC; CDR3aa: CAIRNSPGAGGLQETQYF
d_gene: .; v_gene: TRBV15; abundance: few; j_gene: TRBJ2-2; CDR3nt: TGTGCCACCAGCAGTTCAGGGGGGGCGCACACCGGGGAGCTGTTTTTT; CDR3aa: CATSSSGGAHTGELFF
d_gene: TRBD2; v_gene: TRBV25-1; abundance: .; j_gene: TRBJ2-3; CDR3nt: TGTGCCAGCAGAAGACTAGCGGGGACAGATACGCGGTATTTT; CDR3aa: CASRRLAGTDTRYF
d_gene: .; v_gene: TRBV24-1; abundance: .; j_gene: TRBJ2-3; CDR3nt: TGTGCCACCAGTGACCCCCCGACAGATACGCAGTATTTT; CDR3aa: CATSDPPTDTQYF
d_gene: TRBD2; v_gene: TRBV5-1; abundance: .; j_gene: TRBJ2-7; CDR3nt: TGCGCCAGAGGGGAGACTAGCGGGGCTATCCCCTACGAGCAGTACTTC; CDR3aa: CARGETSGAIPYEQYF
d_gene: .; v_gene: TRBV7-2; abundance: few; j_gene: TRBJ2-3; CDR3nt: TGTGCCAGCAGCTTACAGGCAGTCACAGATACGCAGTATTTT; CDR3aa: CASSLQAVTDTQYF
d_gene: .; v_gene: TRBV11-2; abundance: few; j_gene: TRBJ1-1; CDR3nt: TGTGCCAGCAGCGCACGCTATGGTAGCGCTGAAGCTTTCTTT; CDR3aa: CASSARYGSAEAFF
d_gene: TRBD1; v_gene: TRBV10-1; abundance: few; j_gene: TRBJ2-1; CDR3nt: TGCGCCAGCAGTGAGTTCATGGACAGGGGGTACAATGAGCAGTTCTTC; CDR3aa: CASSEFMDRGYNEQFF
d_gene: TRBD1; v_gene: TRBV7-8; abundance: few; j_gene: TRBJ1-5; CDR3nt: TGTGCCAGCAGCTTCCCGGGACAGGGGGCGTTGAGTCAGCCCCAGCATTTT; CDR3aa: CASSFPGQGALSQPQHF
d_gene: .; v_gene: TRBV10-3; abundance: few; j_gene: TRBJ2-1; CDR3nt: TGTGCCATCAGTGAGTCTGGTAGACTCAATGAGCAGTTCTTC; CDR3aa: CAISESGRLNEQFF
d_gene: TRBD2; v_gene: TRBV3-1; abundance: few; j_gene: TRBJ2-5; CDR3nt: TGTGCCAGCAGCCAAGTCCCGGGGGGAGAGACCCAGTACTTC; CDR3aa: CASSQVPGGETQYF
d_gene: .; v_gene: TRBV20-1; abundance: .; j_gene: TRBJ1-4; CDR3nt: TGCAGTGCCGGGACGGGACGTCGGGCCACTAATGAAAAACTGTTTTTT; CDR3aa: CSAGTGRRATNEKLFF
d_gene: .; v_gene: TRBV20-1; abundance: .; j_gene: TRBJ2-5; CDR3nt: TGCAGTGCTAGGGACAGACAAGAGACCCAGTACTTC; CDR3aa: CSARDRQETQYF
d_gene: .; v_gene: TRBV12-3/TRBV12-4; abundance: .; j_gene: TRBJ2-3; CDR3nt: TGTGCCAGCAGTAAAGCCCAGGGTGTGGGCACAGATACGCAGTATTTT; CDR3aa: CASSKAQGVGTDTQYF
d_gene: .; v_gene: TRBV5-4; abundance: .; j_gene: TRBJ2-3; CDR3nt: TGTGCCAGCAGCTACAGAGGGCCAGATACGCAGTATTTT; CDR3aa: CASSYRGPDTQYF
d_gene: .; v_gene: TRBV20-1; abundance: few; j_gene: TRBJ2-2; CDR3nt: TGCAGTGCTAGGAGGGAACGAGGGACTTCCAACACCGGGGAGCTGTTTTTT; CDR3aa: CSARRERGTSNTGELFF
d_gene: .; v_gene: TRBV4-1; abundance: .; j_gene: TRBJ1-2; CDR3nt: TGCGCCAGCAGCCAAGCTCCAGTGACATTGGTTGATGGCTACACCTTC; CDR3aa: CASSQAPVTLVDGYTF
d_gene: .; v_gene: TRBV12-3/TRBV12-4; abundance: .; j_gene: TRBJ2-3; CDR3nt: TGTGCCAGCAGTTTTAGCGCAGATGCGCAGTATTTT; CDR3aa: CASSFSADAQYF
d_gene: .; v_gene: TRBV7-8; abundance: .; j_gene: TRBJ1-5; CDR3nt: TGTGCCAGCAGCCAGCAGGGAAATAGCAATCAGCCCCAGCATTTT; CDR3aa: CASSQQGNSNQPQHF
d_gene: .; v_gene: TRBV6-1; abundance: once; j_gene: TRBJ1-1; CDR3nt: TGTGCCAGCTTTGGAATCGCCGGGACCCAGACTTTTAAAGCTTTCTTT; CDR3aa: CASFGIAGTQTFKAFF
d_gene: .; v_gene: TRBV20-1; abundance: few; j_gene: TRBJ2-5; CDR3nt: TGCAGTGCCAATCTTCAAGAGACCCAGTACTTC; CDR3aa: CSANLQETQYF
d_gene: TRBD1; v_gene: TRBV5-1; abundance: .; j_gene: TRBJ2-3; CDR3nt: TGCGCCAGCAGCTGGGGGACAGGGGCCAGCACAGATACGCAGTATTTT; CDR3aa: CASSWGTGASTDTQYF